This is a list of T cell receptor beta chains from one sample in a study of blood T cells in healthy people across ages. TCRdb reanalysed the 5' RACE reads using MiXCR and keeps one entry per CDR3 protein. The table includes hundreds of thousands of distinct CDR3 sequences, around two fifths detected once. Source material: blood. These receptor sequences come from a man older than 75 in good health. The CDR3 runs from the conserved cysteine through the conserved F or W. A D gene is named only where the DNA matches it firmly. Expanded clones get a size class; other rows say once, few or many, or leave the size out.

V: TRBV7-2; size: NA; D: NA; J: TRBJ2-7; CDR3: CASSLNRLEQYF; DNA: TGTGCCAGCAGCTTAAATCGGCTGGAGCAGTACTTC
V: TRBV6-2/TRBV6-3; size: NA; D: TRBD1; J: TRBJ2-7; CDR3: CASRLDRGSVSEQYF; DNA: TGTGCCAGCAGACTTGACAGGGGTTCGGTCTCCGAGCAGTACTTC
V: TRBV7-6; size: NA; D: NA; J: TRBJ1-1; CDR3: CASSLAPPGTNTEAFF; DNA: TGTGCCAGCAGCTTAGCGCCTCCGGGTACGAACACTGAAGCTTTCTTT
V: TRBV2; size: few; D: NA; J: TRBJ1-5; CDR3: CASRPTGTGNQPQHF; DNA: TGTGCCAGCAGGCCAACAGGGACTGGGAATCAGCCCCAGCATTTT
V: TRBV4-3; size: NA; D: TRBD2; J: TRBJ2-3; CDR3: CASSQDLTSGTFSDTQYF; DNA: TGCGCCAGCAGCCAAGATCTGACTAGCGGGACGTTTAGTGATACGCAGTATTTT
V: TRBV4-2; size: few; D: TRBD2; J: TRBJ2-3; CDR3: CASSRGTSGRATTDTQYF; DNA: TGTGCCAGCAGCCGCGGGACTAGCGGGAGGGCTACCACAGATACGCAGTATTTT
V: TRBV3-1; size: NA; D: NA; J: TRBJ2-3; CDR3: CASSRLHTGGTHTDTQYF; DNA: TGTGCCAGCAGCCGCCTACACACGGGCGGTACACACACAGATACGCAGTATTTT
V: TRBV7-9; size: NA; D: TRBD2; J: TRBJ2-7; CDR3: CASSLIAGGPRTGINEQYF; DNA: TGTGCCAGCAGCTTAATAGCGGGAGGGCCAAGGACGGGCATCAATGAGCAGTACTTC
V: TRBV7-2; size: few; D: TRBD2; J: TRBJ2-1; CDR3: CASSSRGLAGANEQFF; DNA: TGTGCCAGCAGCTCCCGAGGTCTAGCGGGAGCCAATGAGCAGTTCTTC
V: TRBV7-9; size: NA; D: NA; J: TRBJ2-7; CDR3: CASSMARWGRYEQYF; DNA: TGTGCCAGCAGCATGGCTCGGTGGGGCAGGTACGAGCAGTACTTC
V: TRBV7-6; size: NA; D: NA; J: TRBJ2-5; CDR3: CASSTTGRRETQYF; DNA: TGTGCCAGCAGCACTACAGGTCGGAGGGAGACCCAGTACTTC
V: TRBV7-2; size: few; D: NA; J: TRBJ2-7; CDR3: CASSLDPGASRFEQYF; DNA: TGTGCCAGCAGCTTAGACCCCGGGGCTAGCAGGTTCGAGCAGTACTTC
V: TRBV4-3; size: NA; D: NA; J: TRBJ1-1; CDR3: CASSQGGWGTEAFF; DNA: TGCGCCAGCAGCCAAGGGGGGTGGGGCACTGAAGCTTTCTTT
V: TRBV7-3; size: NA; D: NA; J: TRBJ2-3; CDR3: CASSEARQVRPDTQYF; DNA: TGTGCCAGCAGCGAGGCACGACAGGTACGGCCAGATACGCAGTATTTT
V: TRBV9; size: NA; D: NA; J: TRBJ1-2; CDR3: CASSVGTSNYGYTF; DNA: TGTGCCAGCAGCGTAGGGACGAGTAACTATGGCTACACCTTC
V: TRBV3-1; size: NA; D: TRBD1; J: TRBJ2-1; CDR3: CASSHFRDRIYNEQFF; DNA: TGTGCCAGCAGCCACTTCCGGGACAGAATTTACAATGAGCAGTTCTTC
V: TRBV6-6; size: NA; D: NA; J: TRBJ2-1; CDR3: CASGLQGEQFF; DNA: TGTGCCAGCGGACTCCAGGGAGAGCAGTTCTTC
V: TRBV14; size: NA; D: NA; J: TRBJ2-7; CDR3: CASSQDKGSSYNEQYF; DNA: TGTGCCAGCAGCCAAGATAAGGGGAGCTCCTACAATGAGCAGTACTTC
V: TRBV10-3; size: NA; D: TRBD1; J: TRBJ2-7; CDR3: CAISDKLTGNEQYF; DNA: TGTGCCATCAGTGATAAGTTGACAGGGAATGAGCAGTACTTC
V: TRBV11-2; size: NA; D: TRBD2; J: TRBJ2-5; CDR3: CASSQDGGGETQYF; DNA: TGTGCCAGCAGCCAAGATGGCGGGGGGGAGACCCAGTACTTC
V: TRBV3-1; size: few; D: TRBD2; J: TRBJ2-4; CDR3: CASSQDSLAGLAKNIQYF; DNA: TGTGCCAGCAGCCAAGATTCGCTAGCGGGATTAGCCAAAAACATTCAGTACTTC
V: TRBV28; size: NA; D: TRBD2; J: TRBJ2-3; CDR3: CALAGGPVPDTQYF; DNA: TGTGCCCTAGCGGGAGGGCCAGTCCCAGATACGCAGTATTTT
V: TRBV5-6; size: NA; D: NA; J: TRBJ2-7; CDR3: CASGSPGGATYEQYF; DNA: TGTGCCAGCGGCTCACCAGGAGGGGCTACCTACGAGCAGTACTTC
V: TRBV5-4; size: once; D: TRBD2; J: TRBJ2-5; CDR3: CASSSGTSGGGETQYF; DNA: TGTGCCAGCAGCTCTGGGACTAGCGGGGGTGGGGAGACCCAGTACTTC
V: TRBV7-2; size: NA; D: TRBD1; J: TRBJ1-5; CDR3: CASSLAGTGVRQPQHF; DNA: TGTGCCAGCAGCTTGGCCGGGACAGGGGTGAGACAGCCCCAGCATTTT
V: TRBV7-2; size: NA; D: TRBD2; J: TRBJ2-7; CDR3: CASSLSSGSLNYERYF; DNA: TGTGCCAGCAGCTTATCCAGCGGGAGCCTAAACTACGAGCGGTACTTC
V: TRBV20-1; size: NA; D: NA; J: TRBJ2-2; CDR3: CSARVPPGRGTNTGELFF; DNA: TGCAGTGCTAGAGTTCCACCGGGGAGGGGGACGAACACCGGGGAGCTGTTTTTT
V: TRBV6-2/TRBV6-3; size: NA; D: TRBD2; J: TRBJ2-1; CDR3: CASKVGGGNEQFF; DNA: TGTGCCAGCAAGGTGGGGGGAGGGAATGAGCAGTTCTTC
V: TRBV6-6; size: few; D: TRBD1; J: TRBJ2-2; CDR3: CASSETGVSTGELFF; DNA: TGTGCCAGCAGCGAAACAGGGGTTAGCACCGGGGAGCTGTTTTTT
V: TRBV4-2; size: few; D: NA; J: TRBJ2-3; CDR3: CASSQTDYTDTQYF; DNA: TGTGCCAGCAGCCAAACCGACTACACAGATACGCAGTATTTT
V: TRBV20-1; size: NA; D: NA; J: TRBJ1-5; CDR3: CSASPTHWGSNQPQHF; DNA: TGCAGTGCTAGTCCTACCCATTGGGGAAGCAATCAGCCCCAGCATTTT
V: TRBV20-1; size: few; D: NA; J: TRBJ2-5; CDR3: CSAMGGGLQETQYF; DNA: TGCAGTGCTATGGGGGGGGGCCTTCAAGAGACCCAGTACTTC
V: TRBV7-2; size: NA; D: TRBD1; J: TRBJ2-6; CDR3: CASSPRDSAISGANVLTF; DNA: TGTGCCAGCAGCCCCAGGGACAGCGCCATCTCTGGGGCCAACGTCCTGACTTTC
V: TRBV6-5; size: NA; D: NA; J: TRBJ1-2; CDR3: CASSPTGTSGGYTF; DNA: TGTGCCAGCAGTCCCACCGGGACCAGTGGCGGCTACACCTTC
V: TRBV11-2; size: few; D: NA; J: TRBJ1-4; CDR3: CASRHGGGTNEKLFF; DNA: TGTGCCAGCAGACATGGCGGGGGAACTAATGAAAAACTGTTTTTT
V: TRBV5-6; size: NA; D: TRBD2; J: TRBJ2-2; CDR3: CASRGGWTSGNTGELFF; DNA: TGTGCCAGCAGGGGAGGGTGGACTAGCGGGAACACCGGGGAGCTGTTTTTT
V: TRBV11-2; size: NA; D: TRBD2; J: TRBJ2-5; CDR3: CASSLAGGMNEQYF; DNA: TGTGCCAGCAGCTTAGCGGGGGGAATGAATGAGCAGTACTTC
V: TRBV5-1; size: few; D: NA; J: TRBJ2-7; CDR3: CASSLEFQHYEQYF; DNA: TGCGCCAGCAGCTTGGAGTTTCAGCACTACGAGCAGTACTTC
V: TRBV6-1; size: few; D: NA; J: TRBJ1-2; CDR3: CASSDVRGLRSGGYTF; DNA: TGTGCCAGCAGTGACGTACGGGGGCTGAGGTCGGGCGGCTACACCTTC
V: TRBV11-2; size: NA; D: TRBD2; J: TRBJ2-5; CDR3: CTSSPQGTSGPLGQETQYF; DNA: TGTACCAGCAGCCCCCAGGGGACTAGCGGACCCCTTGGGCAAGAGACCCAGTACTTC
V: TRBV6-2/TRBV6-3; size: NA; D: TRBD2; J: TRBJ2-1; CDR3: CASSSHGLAGVVSSEQFF; DNA: TGTGCCAGCAGTTCCCACGGACTAGCGGGAGTCGTTTCTAGTGAGCAGTTCTTC